This T cell receptor beta chain was found in a study of T cells after yellow fever vaccination. General study findings and limits: Abundant clonotypes from the bulk population could have been carried over as contaminants into FACS-sorted repertoires.

The table lists this clonotype with a few counts. The antigen is undetermined. One entry per CDR3 protein, called by TCRdb with MiXCR from the 5' RACE reads. The sample records 250,000 to 300,000 distinct CDR3 sequences, roughly 5.6% being singletons. The source of this sequence is a man younger than 30 who received the YFV17D yellow fever vaccine. Material: CD4+ T cells sorted from PBMCs, obtained on the day of the yellow fever booster vaccination.

CDR3 DNA: TGCAGTGCAATGAGTAGCGGGGTAGAGACCCAGTACTTC. This codes for CSAMSSGVETQYF. The chain combines TRBV20-1 with TRBJ2-5, with 8 bases identical to TRBD2. V lost 6 bases, J lost 4 bases, and 7 bases stayed unmatched. CDR3 size: 13 residues. Germline-derived CDR1 and CDR2 are DFQATT and SNEGSKA (reference sequence).